These 6 T cell receptor beta chains were sequenced from one sample in a study of T cells in Graves' hyperthyroidism and ophthalmopathy. The TCR beta CDR3 regions underwent amplification using RNA transcripts as the source. The primer set for the first-round RT-PCR of the TCR CDR3 was HTBI. In TCRdb, the multiplex PCR reads were re-called with MiXCR into one record per CDR3 protein. This table has about 380,000 distinct CDR3 sequences, approximately 17% appearing once. Sequencing input: blood. The source of these receptors is a man aged 18 to 35 with Graves' ophthalmopathy.

The rearrangement uses TRBV12-3 or TRBV12-4 and TRBJ2-7, with 13 bases matching TRBD2. J gave up 4 bases and V 6 bases, and 6 bases lay outside the gene matches. The CDR3 has 15 residues. CDR3 sequence: CASRRTSGGAYEQYF. CDR3 DNA: TGTGCCAGCAGGAGAACTAGCGGGGGGGCGTACGAGCAGTACTTC.

This clonotype was counted at least ten times. V gene TRBV27 combines with J gene TRBJ2-1; D gene unclear. CDR1 and CDR2 from the germline V gene are MNHEY and SMNVEV (reference sequence). This CDR3 has 14 residues. V was trimmed by 3 bases and J by 10 bases, leaving 16 bases between them. CDR3 amino acids: CASSFARGRTEQFF. CDR3 DNA: TGTGCCAGCAGTTTCGCGCGCGGTAGGACGGAGCAGTTCTTC.

There are many counts of this clonotype. The V call is TRBV6-1, the J call TRBJ2-7; 8 bases fit TRBD2. J was trimmed by 3 bases and V by 5 bases; bases with no gene match: 6. This CDR3 comprises 14 residues. Germline CDR1 is MNHNS and CDR2 is SASEGT. CDR3 residues: CASSRGGVVYEQYF. The DNA of the CDR3 is TGTGCCAGCAGTCGGGGGGGGGTGGTCTACGAGCAGTACTTC.

This clonotype has more than one count but fewer than ten. This chain connects TRBV7-2 to TRBJ2-5, with 10 bases lining up with TRBD2. In germline, CDR1 is SGHTA, CDR2 FQGNSA. The CDR3 runs to 14 residues. V was clipped by 5 bases and J by 2 bases; unmatched bases: 2. This chain's CDR3 is CASSKRGGQETQYF. The DNA for the CDR3 is TGTGCCAGCAGCAAGCGGGGGGGTCAAGAGACCCAGTACTTC. Variable domain in full (rest from reference TRBV7-2 and TRBJ2-5): GAGVSQSPSNKVTEKGKDVELRCDPISGHTALYWYRQSLGQGLEFLIYFQGNSAPDKSGLPSDRFSAERTGGSVSTLTIQRTQQEDSAVYLCASSKRGGQETQYFGPGTRLLVL.

This clonotype was counted many times. The V call is TRBV5-1, the J call TRBJ1-1, with 7 positions matching TRBD1. The germline gives CDR1 SGHRS, CDR2 YFSETQ. The V and J ends lost 4 bases and 5 bases, in that order; junction bases with no gene match: 8. The CDR3 runs to 14 residues. CDR3 bases: TGCGCCAGCAGCACCGGGACAGTGTTGACTGAAGCTTTCTTT. It is translated as CASSTGTVLTEAFF.

This clonotype was counted at least ten times. V and J are TRBV3-1 and TRBJ1-1; weak D call: TRBD1 (5 bases). The CDR3 is made up of 12 amino acids. Trimming removed 1 base at V and 11 bases at J, with 11 bases between. Germline CDR1 LGHDT, CDR2 YNNKEL (reference sequence). The CDR3 protein is CASSQVERGAFF. The CDR3, as DNA: TGTGCCAGCAGCCAAGTGGAAAGGGGTGCTTTCTTT.